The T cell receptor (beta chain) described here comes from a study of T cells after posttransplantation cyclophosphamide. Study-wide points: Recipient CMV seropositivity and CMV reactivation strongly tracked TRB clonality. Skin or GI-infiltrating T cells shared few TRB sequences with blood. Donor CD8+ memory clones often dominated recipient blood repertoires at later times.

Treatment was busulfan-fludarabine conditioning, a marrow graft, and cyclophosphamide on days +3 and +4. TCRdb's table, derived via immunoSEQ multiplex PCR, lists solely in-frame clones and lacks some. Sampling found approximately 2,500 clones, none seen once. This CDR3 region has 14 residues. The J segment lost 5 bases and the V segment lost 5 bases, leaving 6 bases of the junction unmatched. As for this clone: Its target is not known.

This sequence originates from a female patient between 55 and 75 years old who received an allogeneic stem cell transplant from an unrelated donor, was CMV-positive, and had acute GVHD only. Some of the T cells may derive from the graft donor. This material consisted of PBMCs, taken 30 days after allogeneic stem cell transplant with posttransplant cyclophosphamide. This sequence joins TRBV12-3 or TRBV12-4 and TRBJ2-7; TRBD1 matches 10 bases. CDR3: CASSPWTGGDEQYF. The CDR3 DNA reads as TGTGCCAGCAGTCCGTGGACAGGGGGAGACGAGCAGTACTTC.